A single sample gave rise to the 30 T cell receptor beta chains below, sequenced in a study of tumor T cells in aggressive B-cell lymphoma (dated by TCRdb to 2017 to 2019). Libraries were constructed by the immunoSEQ multiplex PCR assay. Held by TCRdb, this immuneACCESS table contains in-frame sequences only and omits some clones. Under half of the omission traces to an unresolved V gene where checked; the cause of the rest is unknown. The table for this sample lists about 3,000 clones; around 85% of them were counted only once. The ten most abundant clones make up about 4% of the sample. Sequenced material: tumor tissue. Every receptor here comes from an adult with diffuse large B cell lymphoma.

A single count supports this clone. V is TRBV7-9 and J is TRBJ1-3; weak D call: TRBD1 (5 bases). Trimming removed 4 bases from V and 4 bases from J, with 11 bases in between. Germline assignment: CDR1 SEHNR and CDR2 FQNEAQ (reference sequence). There are 14 residues in the CDR3. The CDR3 coding sequence is TGTGCCAGCAGCTCTTGGACACCCGGAAACACCATATATTTT. Amino acids: CASSSWTPGNTIYF.

This rearrangement joins TRBV5-4 to TRBJ2-4, with a possible D match to TRBD2 (5 bases). Germline CDR1 SGHNT, CDR2 YYREEE (reference sequence). This CDR3 is built from 14 residues. V dropped 4 bases and J dropped 0 bases, with 8 bases sitting between them. CDR3 bases: TGTGCCAGCAGCCCTAGCCGAGCCAAAAACATTCAGTACTTC. Its protein is CASSPSRAKNIQYF. Full variable domain (rest looked up from reference TRBV5-4 and TRBJ2-4): ETGVTQSPTHLIKTRGQQVTLRCSSQSGHNTVSWYQQALGQGPQFIFQYYREEENGRGNFPPRFSGLQFPNYSSELNVNALELDDSALYLCASSPSRAKNIQYFGAGTRLSVL.

This clone appeared once. The V and J genes are TRBV7-2 and TRBJ2-4; 12 nucleotides align to TRBD2. There are 20 residues in the CDR3. The germline CDR1 and CDR2 sequences are SGHTA and FQGNSA. V dropped 0 bases and J dropped 2; count of bases not matched to a gene: 11. DNA for the CDR3: TGTGCCAGCAGCTTAGCGGGGCTAGCGGGGGGGCGGCTCACCAAAAACATTCAGTACTTC. Its protein is CASSLAGLAGGRLTKNIQYF.

The gene calls are TRBV6-5 and TRBJ2-3; TRBD1 matches 9 bases. This CDR3 has 16 residues. The germline V gene has CDR1 MNHEY and CDR2 SVGAGI. Trimming removed 4 bases from V and 8 bases from J; junction bases left unmatched: 13. CDR3 sequence: CASSCDRGSRLCTQYF. The CDR3 DNA is TGTGCCAGCAGTTGCGACAGGGGGTCAAGGTTGTGTACGCAGTATTTT.

The chain couples TRBV9 to TRBJ1-1; D possibly corresponds to TRBD1 (6 bases). Germline V CDR1 and CDR2: SGDLS, YYNGEE. V was pared by 1 base and J by 4 bases, with 11 bases between. The CDR3 covers 14 residues. The CDR3 DNA sequence: TGTGCCAGCAGCGTAAAGGTAGGGGGCACTGAAGCTTTCTTT. Translating it yields CASSVKVGGTEAFF. The full variable domain, its missing parts supplied by reference TRBV9 and TRBJ1-1, is DSGVTQTPKHLITATGQRVTLRCSPRSGDLSVYWYQQSLDQGLQFLIQYYNGEERAKGNILERFSAQQFPDLHSELNLSSLELGDSALYFCASSVKVGGTEAFFGQGTRLTVV.

The rearrangement links TRBV27 to TRBJ2-7; 7 bases match TRBD1. The CDR3 length is 14 residues. CDR1 and CDR2 (germline): MNHEY, SMNVEV (reference sequence). The ends lost 5 bases at V and 6 bases at J; junction bases unmatched: 10. As DNA, the CDR3 is TGTGCCAGCAGTCCCCCGGACAGGCGGCGCGAGCAGTACTTC. Translating it yields CASSPPDRRREQYF.

The chain links TRBV19 to TRBJ1-2; D unresolved. The CDR3 contains 11 residues. The V gene lost 6 bases and the J gene lost 8 bases, with 10 bases spanning the gap. The V gene's germline CDR1 is LNHDA and CDR2 SQIVND (reference sequence). The CDR3 DNA sequence: TGTGCCAGTAGGAGTAGTAGAGGCTACACCTTC. As protein: CASRSSRGYTF.

This chain connects TRBV4-1 to TRBJ2-1, with TRBD1 as a possible D gene (6 bases). V shed 2 bases and J shed 2 bases, with 13 bases lying between them. CDR1 is MGHRA and CDR2 is YSYEKL in the germline V gene. The CDR3 is 16 residues long. As DNA, the CDR3 is TGCGCCAGCAGCCAAACAGGGTCCGGAACCTACAATGAGCAGTTCTTC. The encoded protein is CASSQTGSGTYNEQFF.

V and J are TRBV7-2 and TRBJ1-2; D may be TRBD1 (5 bases). Trimming pared 2 bases from V and 8 bases from J, leaving 18 bases between. The germline gives CDR1 SGHTA, CDR2 FQGNSA. This CDR3 is 15 amino acids long. The CDR3 sequence: CASSLSMAGPTGYTF. CDR3 DNA: TGTGCCAGCAGCTTAAGTATGGCAGGGCCTACGGGCTACACCTTC.

The chain combines TRBV25-1 with TRBJ1-1; 8 bases align to TRBD1. The germline gives CDR1 MGHDK, CDR2 SYGVNS. The junction had 8 bases not matched to a gene; V was cut back by 4 bases and J by 4 bases. The CDR3 is 15 amino acids. The CDR3 reads CASSVQGARGTEAFF. CDR3 nucleotide sequence: TGTGCCAGCAGTGTTCAGGGGGCGCGGGGCACTGAAGCTTTCTTT.

The chain links TRBV9 to TRBJ2-5; 10 bases match TRBD2. Germline V gene sequence: CDR1 SGDLS, CDR2 YYNGEE. This CDR3 is built from 15 residues. The trim removed 4 bases at V and 5 bases at J, leaving 8 bases unmatched. Here the CDR3 reads CASSTSAGGLETQYF. CDR3 coding DNA: TGTGCCAGCAGCACCTCAGCGGGGGGGCTGGAGACCCAGTACTTC.

This clone has a handful of counts. The V gene is TRBV6-1, the J gene TRBJ1-2; the match to TRBD1 covers 8 bases. CDR1 and CDR2 (germline): MNHNS, SASEGT. J gave up 6 bases and V 6 bases, and 9 bases lay outside the gene matches. CDR3 size: 14 residues. DNA for the CDR3: TGTGCCAGCAGCCGGACAGGGTCGGTGGATGGCTACACCTTC. Its translation is CASSRTGSVDGYTF.

The chain joins TRBV4-1 to TRBJ1-1; D may be TRBD1 (5 bases). CDR1 is MGHRA, CDR2 YSYEKL, per germline. Deletions cut 5 bases from V and 4 bases from J, with 11 bases between. The CDR3 has 13 residues. CDR3 coding DNA: TGCGCCAGCAGCAACGGGGGGACCACTGAAGCTTTCTTT. The encoded protein is CASSNGGTTEAFF.

This clone was observed a handful of times. The chain links TRBV18 to TRBJ1-1, with no clear D. Germline V gives CDR1 KGHSH, CDR2 LQKENI. V was clipped by 3 bases and J by 0 bases, with 5 bases between them. This CDR3 contains 13 residues. The CDR3 is CASSPPVNTEAFF. The CDR3 region has the DNA TGTGCCAGCTCACCCCCCGTGAACACTGAAGCTTTCTTT.

The V and J genes are TRBV4-2 and TRBJ2-4; 14 bases align to TRBD2. With V trimmed by 1 base and J by 3 bases, 8 bases remained unmatched. The CDR3 loop spans 19 amino acids. Germline CDR1 LGHNA, CDR2 YNFKEQ. CDR3 coding DNA: TGTGCCAGCAGCCAAGTTATGCGACTAGCGGGGGGGCGCAAAAACATTCAGTACTTC. Residues: CASSQVMRLAGGRKNIQYF.

The V and J genes are TRBV12-5 and TRBJ2-5; 8 nucleotides match TRBD1. Germline loops: CDR1 LGHNT, CDR2 FRNRAP. V shed 2 bases, J shed 5 bases, and the junction held 16 bases outside the gene matches. This CDR3 is built from 18 residues. The CDR3 reads CASGLMDRDIKGSETQYF. The CDR3 region has the DNA TGTGCTAGTGGTTTGATGGACAGGGATATCAAGGGCTCGGAGACCCAGTACTTC. Complete variable domain (other parts from reference TRBV12-5 and TRBJ2-5): DARVTQTPRHKVTEMGQEVTMRCQPILGHNTVFWYRQTMMQGLELLAYFRNRAPLDDSGMPKDRFSAEMPDATLATLKIQPSEPRDSAVYFCASGLMDRDIKGSETQYFGPGTRLLVL.

This chain connects TRBV19 to TRBJ2-7; TRBD2 matches at 11 bases. The germline V gene encodes CDR1 LNHDA and CDR2 SQIVND (reference sequence). V was pared by 8 bases and J by 0 bases, with 6 bases of the junction left unmatched. CDR3 length equals 15 residues. The CDR3 DNA sequence: TGTGCCAGTTATGACACTAGCGGGAGCTCCTACGAGCAGTACTTC. Translation gives CASYDTSGSSYEQYF.

This clone has just a few counts. The V call is TRBV7-8, the J call TRBJ1-5; weak D call: TRBD1 (5 bases). Germline CDR1 reads SGHVS; CDR2 reads FQNEAQ. With 5 bases removed from V and 6 bases from J, the gap between germline ends came to 14 bases. This CDR3 comprises 14 residues. In DNA form, the CDR3 reads TGTGCCAGCAGCCCTTGGGGCGTCGGTCAGCCCCAGCATTTT. It encodes CASSPWGVGQPQHF.

The chain employs TRBV5-6 and TRBJ1-5, with TRBD1 matching over 8 bases. The CDR3 loop spans 15 amino acids. V dropped 0 bases and J dropped 6; count of bases not matched to a gene: 5. Germline V gene sequence: CDR1 SGHDT, CDR2 YYEEEE. Written as DNA, the CDR3 is TGTGCCAGCAGCTTGGCCAGGGGGCGCGGTCAGCCCCAGCATTTT. Its translation: CASSLARGRGQPQHF. The variable domain in full, with the rest retrieved from reference TRBV5-6 and TRBJ1-5, is DAGVTQSPTHLIKTRGQQVTLRCSPKSGHDTVSWYQQALGQGPQFIFQYYEEEERQRGNFPDRFSGHQFPNYSSELNVNALLLGDSALYLCASSLARGRGQPQHFGDGTRLSIL.

V gene TRBV6-5 combines with J gene TRBJ2-5, with unresolved D. V was cut by 6 bases and J by 6 bases, with 11 bases left in between. The length of the CDR3 is 12 residues. Germline CDR1 reads MNHEY; CDR2 reads SVGAGI. Written as DNA, the CDR3 is TGTGCCAGCAGCACTCGAGCTAAGACCCAGTACTTC. Translated: CASSTRAKTQYF.

The V gene is TRBV27, the J gene TRBJ1-3; tentatively, D is TRBD1 (6 bases). Trimming stripped 5 bases from V and 2 bases from J, with 16 bases between. The CDR3 contains 16 residues. The germline V gene encodes CDR1 MNHEY and CDR2 SMNVEV (reference sequence). For the CDR3, the DNA is TGTGCCAGCAGTCCACTTTACAGGGACGCTGGAAACACCATATATTTT. Translation: CASSPLYRDAGNTIYF.

The chain employs TRBV6-5 and TRBJ2-2, with 10 bases that match TRBD1. This CDR3 is built from 15 residues. The V gene end was trimmed by 6 bases and the J gene end by 5 bases; junction bases not matched to a gene: 6. Per the germline V gene, CDR1 is MNHEY and CDR2 is SVGAGI. CDR3 protein: CASRRQGARTGELFF. The CDR3, as DNA: TGTGCCAGCAGACGACAGGGGGCGAGAACCGGGGAGCTGTTTTTT.

The rearrangement joins TRBV5-4 to TRBJ1-2; 8 bases fit TRBD1. The CDR3 covers 15 residues. With 0 bases clipped from V and 6 bases from J, the junction kept 7 bases outside the gene matches. Germline V gives CDR1 SGHNT, CDR2 YYREEE (reference sequence). Here the CDR3 DNA reads TGTGCCAGCAGCTTGGACGGACAGGGCCCGGATGGCTACACCTTC. This sequence encodes CASSLDGQGPDGYTF.

The chain's CDR3 is CASSQPGTGDGYTF. DNA of the CDR3: TGCGCCAGCAGCCAACCAGGGACAGGGGATGGCTACACCTTC. The rearrangement links TRBV4-1 to TRBJ1-2; 10 bases map to TRBD1. Trimming cost V 2 bases and J 6 bases; bases outside gene matches: 3. Germline CDR1 MGHRA, CDR2 YSYEKL. CDR3 length: 14 amino acids.

Comments on this clone: Sequence at one end of the junction differs from germline and may be a read error. The chain couples TRBV9 to TRBJ2-6, with D possibly being TRBD1 (5 bases). CDR3 length: 16 residues. CDR1 is SGDLS, CDR2 YYNGEE, per germline. The CDR3 DNA reads TGTGCCAGCAGCAAGGGGTCCGGCTCTGGAGCCAACGTCCTGACTTTC. It is translated as CASSKGSGSGANVLTF.

This chain uses TRBV30 with TRBJ1-2; 7 bases map to TRBD1. Germline lookup yields CDR1 GTSNPN and CDR2 SVGIG (reference sequence). V lost 8 bases and J lost 2; bases outside the gene matches: 5. CDR3 size: 12 residues. The CDR3 DNA follows: TGTGCCCGGGACAGAGCCAACTATGGCTACACCTTC. This codes for CARDRANYGYTF.

The count of this clone is one. The chain combines TRBV15 with TRBJ2-1; TRBD1 matches at 7 bases. The CDR3 totals 15 residues. CDR1 and CDR2 (germline): LNHNV, YYDKDF (reference sequence). Losses at the gene ends were 0 bases for V and 3 bases for J; bases not matched to a gene: 2. DNA for the CDR3: TGTGCCACCAGCAGAGATTGGGACAGCTACAATGAGCAGTTCTTC. It yields the protein CATSRDWDSYNEQFF.

The gene calls are TRBV12-5 and TRBJ2-3; D might be TRBD1 (5 bases). From germline, CDR1 is LGHNT and CDR2 FRNRAP. Trimming took off 1 base at V and 4 bases at J, with 6 bases between the two ends. This CDR3 has 13 residues. CDR3 DNA sequence: TGTGCTAGTGGTTTGGCAGGGTCAGATACGCAGTATTTT. Amino acids: CASGLAGSDTQYF.

The genes are TRBV7-3 and TRBJ2-1; a weak D match, TRBD1 (7 bases). This CDR3 is built from 15 residues. V was pared by 2 bases and J by 7 bases, with 15 bases between. Germline V gene sequence: CDR1 SGHTA, CDR2 FQGTGA. The CDR3 is CASSLEGAAGNEQFF. The CDR3 nucleotides are TGTGCCAGCAGCTTAGAGGGGGCCGCGGGGAATGAGCAGTTCTTC.

This chain connects TRBV9 to TRBJ2-5; 7 bases are shared with TRBD1. V was pared by 3 bases and J by 2 bases, with 4 bases of the junction left unmatched. Germline CDR1 reads SGDLS; CDR2 reads YYNGEE. There are 14 residues in the CDR3. In nucleotides, the CDR3 is TGTGCCAGCAGCGCCCGACAGGGACAAGAGACCCAGTACTTC. Protein product: CASSARQGQETQYF.